This TCR beta chain derives from a study of neoadjuvant anti-PD-1 for oral cavity cancer. This table comes from immunoSEQ multiplex PCR, and its TCRdb copy is limited to in-frame clones, with some not included. The sample shows fewer than 20,000 clones, approximately 68% of them seen only once. Germline CDR1 SGDLS, CDR2 YYNGEE. The CDR3 is 15 residues long. V was pared by 4 bases and J by 4 bases, with 14 bases between. The starting material was PBMCs, obtained before nivolumab (anti-PD-1) treatment. The chain links TRBV9 to TRBJ1-4; no reliable D call. The clonotype originates from a person aged 35-80 years with oral cavity squamous cell carcinoma. CDR3 sequence: CASSSAGGFNEKLFF. CDR3 DNA: TGTGCCAGCAGCTCTGCTGGAGGATTTAATGAAAAACTGTTTTTT.